This TCR beta chain was obtained from a study of T cell repertoires in cytomegalovirus infection (dated by TCRdb to the late 2010s). Turning to the overall study: The peptide stimulations were aimed at well-studied HLA-B-restricted epitopes as well as recently identified HLA-C-restricted CMV epitopes, whose presentation resists viral immunomodulation. Donor HLA type was relevant to the analysis, as public TCR beta signatures indicated carriage of CMV infection together with the matching HLA type. Results the study describes overall, beyond this receptor: The ex vivo response was dominated by HLA-C-restricted CMV-specific TCR beta clonotypes, and the single most frequent clonotype in two of eight donors was supplied by these HLA-C-restricted clonotypes. Carriers of CMV infection plus the relevant HLA type were discriminated by the cumulative frequency of public TCR beta family members in the study cohort and in an independent roughly 380-donor cohort.

This specimen's treatment or condition label, per the study, means: in vitro stimulation with specific CMV peptide epitopes to enrich CMV-specific T cells. The listed sequencing device is Illumina HiSeq 1500. TCRdb passed the public sequencing reads through fastp at Q25 and MiXCR, retaining productive beta sequences. For every CDR3 protein sequence, its rows merge into one entry that carries the most common genes and DNA. Within this sample are roughly 280,000 distinct CDR3 sequences, with around 20% of them counted one time only. Clones ranked in the top ten supply under 25% of the sample. V loses 4 bases at its end and J loses 5 bases; junction bases beyond the gene matches: 10. Spanning cysteine to phenylalanine, the CDR3 consists of 15 amino acids. Only the CDR3 DNA stays, 45 bases, in frame from base 1. On this clonotype itself: The antigen this receptor binds is unknown. No much larger clone exists at a distance of one base, and base qualities are not known.

This sequence originates from a human donor in good health (CMV status not recorded). Some clones in this sample may be carry-over from other donors' samples. The sample consisted of cultured PBMCs, taken from culture after CMV antigen stimulation. Here the chain combines TRBV12-3 or TRBV12-4 and TRBJ1-1; the junction holds 7 bases that match TRBD1. At the DNA level, the sequence is TGTGCCAGCAGTTCCCGACAGGGTGTAGAGACTGAAGCTTTCTTT. Protein translation: CASSSRQGVETEAFF.